Listed here is a single TCR beta chain. This record comes from a study of blood T cell repertoires in COVID-19. Study-wide background: Sources were T cells, B-cell-depleted T cells, or PBMCs; the material itself was cDNA or gDNA.

This CDR3 is built from 12 residues. V lost 1 base to trimming and J lost 8 bases; unmatched junction nucleotides: 4. Germline CDR1 reads GTSNPN; CDR2 reads SVGIG (reference sequence). In the study's own analysis: Amplified reference gene primers provided the basis for estimating nucleated cell counts. Profiling relied on immunoSEQ multiplex PCR, and the TCRdb table lists in-frame clones only, not all of them. That table gives V, J and clone size, and the DNA gave D and trimming. The sample lists around 500,000 clones, 80% to 90% occurring once. The sequence derives from a human donor in a cohort sampled during active COVID-19. The chain carries TRBV30 and TRBJ1-2, with 7 bases aligning to TRBD1. Sequenced material: peripheral blood. The CDR3 is CAWSGTGAGYTF. CDR3 DNA sequence: TGTGCCTGGAGTGGAACAGGGGCGGGCTACACCTTC.